The sequence of this TCR beta chain was determined in a study of cytomegalovirus exposure and HLA in healthy donors. Regarding the study as a whole: Exclusion applied to some V segments, including TRBV6-2 and TRBV6-3, as they were indistinguishable. Links to common viral pathogens appeared, in a later analysis, for several of the most significant clusters. A later analysis reportedly found fewer N-insertions in an Asian-associated ancestry cluster than the approximately 700-donor mean. Prior analysis indicated that the majority of TCR beta V segments exhibited productivity approximately 87% or approximately 30% of the time.

Trimming took 6 bases from V and 4 from J; bases not matched to a gene: 8. The germline gives CDR1 ENHRY, CDR2 SYGVKD. The CDR3 length is 14 residues. In the PCR, 60 Vbeta and 13 Jbeta primers were used. The data were produced by immunoSEQ multiplex PCR, yet TCRdb's version contains in-frame clones alone and is incomplete. The table records approximately 210,000 clones, about 80% of them present only once. This clone was seen just once. The antigen is undetermined. Sequences were obtained from PBMCs. The sequence was collected from a woman aged 40 to 50 in good health and CMV-seronegative. The V call is TRBV10-3, the J call TRBJ1-2; 7 nucleotides match TRBD1. The CDR3 nucleotides read TGTGCCATCAGCACCGGTCAGGGGGGCTATGGCTACACCTTC. This codes for CAISTGQGGYGYTF.